A single sample is the source of the 21 T cell receptor beta chains below, sequenced in a study of T cell changes during pregnancy in multiple sclerosis. TCRdb keeps only in-frame clones here, not all; method: immunoSEQ multiplex PCR. Here the sample spans about 36,000 clones, around 90% being singletons. Here the sequenced sample was CD4+ T cells from peripheral blood mononuclear cells, taken in the first trimester of pregnancy. The source of these receptors is a female donor with multiple sclerosis, enrolled in a pregnancy study.

V gene TRBV5-6 combines with J gene TRBJ1-1; tentatively, D is TRBD1 (6 bases). Trimming left V 1 base short and J 10 bases short, with 14 bases between. The CDR3 extends over 13 amino acids. In germline, CDR1 is SGHDT, CDR2 YYEEEE. Here the CDR3 reads CASSLRGGRGAFF. The CDR3, as DNA: TGTGCCAGCAGCTTGAGGGGGGGGAGGGGAGCTTTCTTT.

The CDR3 nucleotides read TGTGCCAGGGCTTTAAGGGGATGGGAGACCCAGTACTTC. Its translation: CARALRGWETQYF. This chain connects TRBV6-1 to TRBJ2-5, with TRBD1 as a possible D gene (5 bases). Germline loops: CDR1 MNHNS, CDR2 SASEGT. The CDR3 length is 13 residues. V was shortened by 9 bases and J by 5 bases, with 16 bases between the two germline ends.

The CDR3: CASSTGTRMSESNEQFF. The CDR3 DNA sequence: TGTGCCAGCAGCACCGGGACTAGGATGAGCGAGAGCAATGAGCAGTTCTTC. This chain links TRBV7-6 with TRBJ2-1; 8 nucleotides match TRBD2. Germline-derived CDR1 and CDR2 are SGHVS and FNYEAQ. The CDR3 totals 17 residues. Losses at the gene ends were 5 bases for V and 6 bases for J; bases not matched to a gene: 15. Looking up the rest from reference TRBV7-6 and TRBJ2-1 gives the full variable domain: GAGVSQSPRYKVTKRGQDVALRCDPISGHVSLYWYRQALGQGPEFLTYFNYEAQQDKSGLPNDRFSAERPEGSISTLTIQRTEQRDSAMYRCASSTGTRMSESNEQFFGPGTRLTVL.

In DNA, the CDR3 is TGTGCCAGCAGCTCCGGGACTAGCGGGGTTAACACCGGGGAGCTGTTTTTT. It yields the protein CASSSGTSGVNTGELFF. The chain has TRBV5-4 and TRBJ2-2; 13 bases are a match to TRBD2. The CDR3 loop spans 17 amino acids. Losses at the gene ends were 3 bases for V and 2 bases for J; bases not matched to a gene: 4. In germline, CDR1 is SGHNT, CDR2 YYREEE (reference sequence).

This clone was detected once. The rearrangement joins TRBV10-1 to TRBJ2-1, with a tentative D call TRBD1 (6 bases). Per germline, CDR1 WNHNN and CDR2 SYGVQD (reference sequence). The CDR3 runs to 16 residues. V was trimmed by 2 bases and J by 10 bases, leaving 21 bases between them. The CDR3 region is CASSETAGLQGIEQFF. The CDR3 region has the DNA TGCGCCAGCAGTGAGACGGCGGGTCTTCAGGGGATCGAGCAGTTCTTC.

The chain recombines TRBV7-9 with TRBJ2-3; 7 nucleotides match TRBD2. This CDR3 has 14 residues. Germline V CDR1 and CDR2: SEHNR, FQNEAQ (reference sequence). V shed 5 bases and J 7 bases; nucleotides not matched to a gene: 9. The CDR3 region has the DNA TGTGCCAGCAGCGCGGGAGTCACCCTCAATACGCAGTATTTT. It encodes CASSAGVTLNTQYF.

The chain employs TRBV2 and TRBJ1-2; 9 nucleotides line up with TRBD1. The germline CDR1 and CDR2 sequences are SNHLY and FYNNEI. Unmatched junction bases numbered 8, after V lost 7 bases and J lost 5 bases. This CDR3 contains 14 residues. Here the CDR3 reads CASIKGQGLYGYTF. DNA of the CDR3: TGTGCCAGCATCAAGGGACAGGGCTTATATGGCTACACCTTC.

As DNA, the CDR3 is TGTGCCAGCAGGTCCCAAAGGGGCTATGGCTACACCTTC. Its protein product is CASRSQRGYGYTF. The V gene is TRBV7-9, the J gene TRBJ1-2, with D perhaps TRBD1 (5 bases). The CDR3 extends over 13 amino acids. V gave up 6 bases and J gave up 4 bases, with 12 bases separating them. CDR1 is SEHNR and CDR2 is FQNEAQ in the germline V gene (reference sequence).

The rearrangement joins TRBV28 to TRBJ2-7, with 10 bases fitting TRBD2. The CDR3 has 14 amino acids. V was clipped by 4 bases and J by 2 bases; unmatched bases: 2. Germline CDR1 reads MDHEN; CDR2 reads SYDVKM. The CDR3 loop reads CASSSSGGTYEQYF. The CDR3 DNA is TGTGCCAGCAGTTCTAGCGGGGGAACCTACGAGCAGTACTTC. Full variable domain (missing parts from reference TRBV28 and TRBJ2-7): DVKVTQSSRYLVKRTGEKVFLECVQDMDHENMFWYRQDPGLGLRLIYFSYDVKMKEKGDIPEGYSVSREKKERFSLILESASTNQTSMYLCASSSSGGTYEQYFGPGTRLTVT.

The chain employs TRBV10-3 and TRBJ2-5; TRBD1 matches 7 bases. Germline V gene data show CDR1 as ENHRY and CDR2 as SYGVKD. The CDR3 covers 13 residues. The ends lost 6 bases at V and 3 bases at J; junction bases unmatched: 4. Written as DNA, the CDR3 is TGTGCCATCAGCTACACAGGGGAAGAGACCCAGTACTTC. It encodes CAISYTGEETQYF.

This clone turned up a few times. CDR3 nucleotides: TGTGCCAGCAGTCGCACCGGAGCGGGGGGGAACACCGGGGAGCTGTTTTTT. It specifies CASSRTGAGGNTGELFF. This rearrangement joins TRBV5-6 to TRBJ2-2, with TRBD2 matching 9 bases. This CDR3 is 17 amino acids long. Germline CDR1 reads SGHDT; CDR2 reads YYEEEE. V trimming: 5 bases; J trimming: 1 base; junction bases outside the gene matches: 9.

The rearrangement links TRBV7-2 to TRBJ1-2, with D maybe TRBD1 (5 bases). The CDR3 is 14 amino acids. From germline, CDR1 is SGHTA and CDR2 FQGNSA. The V gene lost 5 bases and the J gene lost 0 bases, with 10 bases spanning the gap. This chain's CDR3 is CASSTMTANYGYTF. The CDR3 DNA follows: TGTGCCAGCAGCACAATGACAGCTAACTATGGCTACACCTTC.

J is TRBJ2-5 and V is TRBV10-1, with TRBD1 matching 7 bases. Germline-derived CDR1 and CDR2 are WNHNN and SYGVQD (reference sequence). The J segment lost 5 bases and the V segment lost 4 bases, leaving 1 base of the junction unmatched. The CDR3 totals 12 residues. DNA of the CDR3: TGCGCCAGCAGTGCAGGGGGTGAGACCCAGTACTTC. It codes for CASSAGGETQYF.

This clone was seen just once. The chain employs TRBV4-1 and TRBJ1-4, with a possible D match to TRBD1 (6 bases). The CDR3 is made up of 16 amino acids. Trimming stripped 4 bases from V and 0 bases from J, with 12 bases between. Germline CDR1 and CDR2: MGHRA and YSYEKL. The chain's CDR3 is CASSRLGGATNEKLFF. The CDR3 nucleotides are TGCGCCAGCAGCCGCCTAGGGGGGGCAACTAATGAAAAACTGTTTTTT.

This chain uses TRBV7-8 with TRBJ1-1; 12 positions agree with TRBD1. The CDR3 contains 17 residues. V lost 5 bases, J lost 2 bases, and 9 bases stayed unmatched. Germline CDR1 reads SGHVS; CDR2 reads FQNEAQ. The CDR3 DNA sequence: TGTGCCAGCAGCCCCTTGGGACAGGGGGCGCGAAACACTGAAGCTTTCTTT. Its translation: CASSPLGQGARNTEAFF.

V and J are TRBV27 and TRBJ2-1, with TRBD2 as a possible D gene (6 bases). Germline CDR1 reads MNHEY; CDR2 reads SMNVEV (reference sequence). Trimming stripped 2 bases from V and 7 bases from J, with 6 bases between. This CDR3 comprises 12 residues. The CDR3 loop reads CASSLRGNEQFF. The CDR3 nucleotides read TGTGCCAGCAGTTTACGGGGGAATGAGCAGTTCTTC.

This chain joins TRBV19 and TRBJ2-5; D gene ambiguous. The germline V gene encodes CDR1 LNHDA and CDR2 SQIVND (reference sequence). V was clipped by 7 bases and J by 7 bases, with 19 bases between them. The CDR3 contains 14 residues. CDR3: CASTIGPYGGTQYF. The CDR3 coding sequence is TGTGCCAGTACCATAGGTCCCTACGGCGGGACCCAGTACTTC.

The chain combines TRBV7-9 with TRBJ2-3; TRBD2 matches at 7 bases. Germline V lookup: CDR1 SEHNR, CDR2 FQNEAQ (reference sequence). The CDR3 has 16 residues. With V trimmed by 3 bases and J by 1 base, 7 bases remained unmatched. The CDR3 DNA sequence: TGTGCCAGCAGCTTGGGGGAGGGACGGCGCACAGATACGCAGTATTTT. It specifies CASSLGEGRRTDTQYF.

V gene TRBV28 combines with J gene TRBJ2-7; 7 nucleotides match TRBD1. Losses at the gene ends were 11 bases for V and 0 bases for J; bases not matched to a gene: 10. This CDR3 comprises 14 residues. Germline CDR1 and CDR2: MDHEN and SYDVKM. The CDR3 sequence is CAVKGTVDSYEQYF. CDR3 nucleotides: TGTGCCGTTAAGGGGACAGTGGACTCCTACGAGCAGTACTTC. Full variable domain (rest looked up from reference TRBV28 and TRBJ2-7): DVKVTQSSRYLVKRTGEKVFLECVQDMDHENMFWYRQDPGLGLRLIYFSYDVKMKEKGDIPEGYSVSREKKERFSLILESASTNQTSMYLCAVKGTVDSYEQYFGPGTRLTVT.

The chain recombines TRBV1 with TRBJ2-7; no DNA check was done on the table's D call, TRBD2. TRBV1 is noted as a pseudogene. The CDR3 runs 16 residues. CDR3 coding DNA: TGCACCAGCAGCAAATCGGGTGCTCCCCACTCCTACGAGCAGTACTTC. It encodes CTSSKSGAPHSYEQYF.

The chain recombines TRBV27 with TRBJ1-2; 7 bases line up with TRBD1. V was clipped by 7 bases and J by 3 bases; unmatched bases: 8. Germline V lookup: CDR1 MNHEY, CDR2 SMNVEV (reference sequence). The CDR3 loop spans 14 amino acids. CDR3 region: CASKATGAHYGYTF. The DNA for the CDR3 is TGTGCCAGCAAGGCAACAGGGGCTCACTATGGCTACACCTTC.